This TCR beta chain was obtained from a study of CD8 T cells in ankylosing spondylitis. General study points: Ankylosing spondylitis blood appeared to carry a characteristic TCR beta motif of several highly homologous variants. Some motif variants had been reported before (in reactive arthritis synovial fluid and blood). Disease-linked clones reportedly showed significant enrichment in matched ankylosing spondylitis synovial fluid.

Libraries for TCR beta were made by quantitative 5'-RACE with molecular barcodes. TCRdb reprocessed the 5' RACE reads with MiXCR, giving one entry per CDR3 protein. The sample yields more than 600,000 distinct CDR3 sequences, under 20% seen once. A remark on this clonotype: Its antigen is unknown.

V lost 5 bases to trimming and J lost 7 bases; unmatched junction nucleotides: 20. Germline V gene data show CDR1 as SGHVS and CDR2 as FNYEAQ. This CDR3 contains 18 residues. The chain carries TRBV7-6 and TRBJ2-1; 7 nucleotides agree with TRBD2. This clonotype was obtained from a male donor with ankylosing spondylitis. Sequencing was done on a sample of blood, either unsorted or a sorted T cell fraction (not recorded which). CDR3 loop: CASSPSVSGAGVRNEQFF. The CDR3, as DNA: TGTGCCAGCAGCCCTAGCGTATCCGGGGCGGGAGTCAGGAATGAGCAGTTCTTC.